Listed below are T cell receptor beta chains from one sample, sequenced in a study of blood T cell repertoires in COVID-19. Only in-frame clones appear in the TCRdb table, and some are missing; sequencing was by immunoSEQ multiplex PCR. The sample shows some 49,000 clones, roughly 79% of them seen only once. Input material: peripheral blood. The receptors come from a woman at least 80 years old with COVID-19, enrolled during active disease. The CDR3 runs from the conserved cysteine through the conserved F or W. A D gene is named only where the DNA matches it firmly. The size of a clone is reported for some rows only, either as once, few or many, or as a class for expanded clones.

D gene,clone size,J gene,V gene,CDR3 DNA,CDR3 protein
TRBD2,once,TRBJ2-5,TRBV30,TGTGCCTGGAAGGTGGTAGCGGGAGGGACGGGGGAGACCCAGTACTTC,CAWKVVAGGTGETQYF
.,.,TRBJ2-4,TRBV19,TGTGCCAGTAGTAGAACCACAGGTGCCAAAAACATTCAGTACTTC,CASSRTTGAKNIQYF
.,.,TRBJ1-4,TRBV7-3,TGTGCCAGCAGCTTAATGTCGGGGGAAAAACTGTTTTTT,CASSLMSGEKLFF
TRBD1,once,TRBJ2-7,TRBV7-3,TGTGCCAGCAGCTTACAGGGGGCCAACGAGCAGTACTTC,CASSLQGANEQYF
.,once,TRBJ2-1,TRBV27,TGTGCCAGCAGAAATCCAGATCCCTACAATGAGCAGTTCTTC,CASRNPDPYNEQFF
TRBD1,.,TRBJ2-7,TRBV10-3,TGTGCCATCAGTGAAGGGACAGGTTTACCGTACTTC,CAISEGTGLPYF
.,.,TRBJ1-3,TRBV7-2,TGTGCCAGCAGCTTAGGACAGGTTGGAAACACCATATATTTT,CASSLGQVGNTIYF
.,.,TRBJ1-5,TRBV28,TGTGCCAGCAGCCCCGCCCAATACAGGGAATATAGCAATCAGCCCCAGCATTTT,CASSPAQYREYSNQPQHF
TRBD2,.,TRBJ2-7,TRBV14,TGTGCCAGCAGCCAAGGACTAGCGGGACGCCAATACGAGCAGTACTTC,CASSQGLAGRQYEQYF
.,.,TRBJ2-1,TRBV30,TGTGCCTGGAATCTGGAGGTTGGCTACAATGAGCAGTTCTTC,CAWNLEVGYNEQFF
.,.,TRBJ1-2,TRBV7-9,TGTGCCAGCAGCTTAGGAAGGGGGAAGGAGGAATATGGCTACACCTTC,CASSLGRGKEEYGYTF
TRBD2,.,TRBJ2-3,TRBV18,TGTGCCAGCTCACCAGTACTAGCGGGACCGGGAACAGATACGCAGTATTTT,CASSPVLAGPGTDTQYF
.,.,TRBJ1-3,TRBV6-6,TGTGCCACCGCGGATAGACAGTCTGGAAACACCATATATTTT,CATADRQSGNTIYF
TRBD1,.,TRBJ1-2,TRBV12-3/TRBV12-4,TGTGCCAGCAGTTTCGGGACAGGGGGCCGCTACACCTTC,CASSFGTGGRYTF
.,.,TRBJ2-3,TRBV14,TGTGCCAGCGGATGGGGACCCGGGAGAGATACGCAGTATTTT,CASGWGPGRDTQYF
.,few,TRBJ1-3,TRBV6-1,TGTGCCAGCAGTGAGGGGGCACTAAGGGACACCATATATTTT,CASSEGALRDTIYF
.,few,TRBJ2-3,TRBV19,TGTGCCAGTAGTCTAAACAGGGCCGATACGCAGTATTTT,CASSLNRADTQYF
.,.,TRBJ2-6,TRBV6-5,TGTGCCAGCAGCTTATCCTCTGGGGCCAACGTCCTGACTTTC,CASSLSSGANVLTF
TRBD1,.,TRBJ2-7,TRBV27,TGTGCCAGCAGCCGACAGGGGGCGAAGGACGAGCAGTACTTC,CASSRQGAKDEQYF
TRBD1,once,TRBJ1-6,TRBV12-3/TRBV12-4,TGTGCCAGCAGGGGACAGACTCGGGCCCTCCACTTT,CASRGQTRALHF
.,.,TRBJ2-1,TRBV4-1,TGCGCCAGCAGCCGGTTGCAGGGCCTGTCCAATGAGCAGTTCTTC,CASSRLQGLSNEQFF
.,few,TRBJ2-2,TRBV6-6,TGTGCCAGCAGTTCAGGGTACACCGGGGAGCTGTTTTTT,CASSSGYTGELFF
.,medium-sized,TRBJ2-3,TRBV28,TGTGCCAGCTCGGAGGCCACAGATACGCAGTATTTT,CASSEATDTQYF
.,few,TRBJ1-2,TRBV18,TGTGCCAGCTCACCCGGTGCGGAAAGGACAGATGGCTACACCTTC,CASSPGAERTDGYTF
.,.,TRBJ2-1,TRBV6-5,TGTGCCAGCATGACGGGGATCCCTTACAATGAGCAGTTCTTC,CASMTGIPYNEQFF
.,once,TRBJ1-5,TRBV5-5,TGTGCCAGCAGCTTGAATCCGGGCAATCAGCCCCAGCATTTT,CASSLNPGNQPQHF
.,.,TRBJ2-1,TRBV3-1/TRBV3-2,TGTGCCAGCAGCCAGGGTTGGAGCTCCTACAATGAGCAGTTCTTC,CASSQGWSSYNEQFF
.,.,TRBJ2-3,TRBV12-5,TGTGCTAGTGGTTTGGGGCAGTACACAGATACGCAGTATTTT,CASGLGQYTDTQYF
TRBD1,.,TRBJ1-6,TRBV30,TGTGCCTCGGCCGGACAGGGGGGTTCACCCCTCCACTTT,CASAGQGGSPLHF
.,.,TRBJ2-1,TRBV11-2,TGTGCCAGCAGCTTGGCATATGAGCAGTTCTTC,CASSLAYEQFF
TRBD1,.,TRBJ2-7,TRBV5-5,TGTGCCAGCAGCTTGGTTTCCTGGGACAGGTCCTCCTACGAGCAGTACTTC,CASSLVSWDRSSYEQYF
TRBD1,.,TRBJ1-4,TRBV5-1,TGCGCCAGCAGCTTTACCCTCGGGACAGGCGGTGAAAAACTGTTTTTT,CASSFTLGTGGEKLFF
.,.,TRBJ1-2,TRBV6-5,TGTGCCAGCAGTCCAGCCGGGTTTCTCGGCTACACCTTC,CASSPAGFLGYTF
.,.,TRBJ2-1,TRBV9,TGTGCCAGCAGCCCGATTACATCACAGGGAGAGCAGTTCTTC,CASSPITSQGEQFF
.,.,TRBJ1-2,TRBV5-4,TGTGCCAGCAGCCCGAGTGGGACTACCTATGGCTACACCTTC,CASSPSGTTYGYTF
TRBD1,.,TRBJ2-7,TRBV7-2,TGTGCCAGCAGCGGAGGCCGGACAGGCGGCTACGAGCAGTACTTC,CASSGGRTGGYEQYF
TRBD1,.,TRBJ1-5,TRBV3-1/TRBV3-2,TGTGCCAGCAGCCACGACAGGGTGCAGCCCCAGCATTTT,CASSHDRVQPQHF
TRBD1,.,TRBJ1-2,TRBV29-1,TGCAGCGCTCAGCCCGGGACAGGGGGCCTTTTGAACTATGGCTACACCTTC,CSAQPGTGGLLNYGYTF
.,.,TRBJ2-5,TRBV6-5,TGTGCCAGCAGTCCTCGGACTAAAGAGACCCAGTACTTC,CASSPRTKETQYF
TRBD1,.,TRBJ2-7,TRBV19,TGTGCCAGTAGTACACTTGGGACAGAGTACGAGCAGTACTTC,CASSTLGTEYEQYF
.,.,TRBJ1-1,TRBV30,TGTGCCTGGAGGCATACAGGGAACACTGAAGCTTTCTTT,CAWRHTGNTEAFF
.,.,TRBJ1-4,TRBV7-9,TGTGCCAGCAGCTTCGTTGGGGGGTATAATGAAAAACTGTTTTTT,CASSFVGGYNEKLFF
.,.,TRBJ2-5,TRBV5-1,TGCGCCAGCAGCTCGCAAGAGACCCAGTACTTC,CASSSQETQYF
.,.,TRBJ2-1,TRBV24-1,TGTGCCACCGGAGGGGCAGTAGGATCAAATGAGCAGTTCTTC,CATGGAVGSNEQFF
TRBD2,.,TRBJ2-7,TRBV9,TGTGCCAGCAGCGTAGGCGCTAGCGGTTCCGACGAGCAGTACTTC,CASSVGASGSDEQYF
TRBD1,.,TRBJ2-3,TRBV5-1,TGCGCCAGCAGCTTGACAGGGGGCGTGGATACGCAGTATTTT,CASSLTGGVDTQYF
TRBD2,.,TRBJ2-1,TRBV9,TGTGCCAGCAGCCTAAGCGGGAGTGAGGGCAATGAGCAGTTCTTC,CASSLSGSEGNEQFF
.,few,TRBJ2-7,TRBV7-9,TGTGCCAGCAGCTTAACAGGCCTGGGTGAGCAGTACTTC,CASSLTGLGEQYF
.,.,TRBJ2-3,TRBV12-5,TGTGCTAGTGGTTTGGGCGGCGGAGTGACAGATACGCAGTATTTT,CASGLGGGVTDTQYF
.,once,TRBJ2-2,TRBV15,TGTGCCACCAGCAGAACCACAGGGAACGGGGAGCTGTTTTTT,CATSRTTGNGELFF
TRBD2,few,TRBJ2-7,TRBV11-1,TGTGCCAGCAGCCCTCCGGGACTAGATGGCTACGAGCAGTACTTC,CASSPPGLDGYEQYF
.,.,TRBJ1-4,TRBV9,TGTGCCAGCAGCGTACTACCCGGGTTGGAAGAAAAACTGTTTTTT,CASSVLPGLEEKLFF
.,few,TRBJ1-1,TRBV12-5,TGTGCTAGTGGTTGGGGGGGGACTGAAGCTTTCTTT,CASGWGGTEAFF
.,.,TRBJ1-2,TRBV19,TGTGCCAGTAGTACCTCGGGGGGCTACTACTATGGCTACACCTTC,CASSTSGGYYYGYTF